The sequence of this T cell receptor beta chain was determined in a study of T cells after yellow fever vaccination. Whole-study context: Preparation of fractions with low cell numbers was performed using SMART-Seq v4 Ultra Low Input. Notes on the study in general: A small share of clonotypes appeared in both CD4 and CD8 compartments. Clones that expanded after primary vaccination mostly reappeared after the booster (roughly 96% CD4, 70% to 90% CD8).

TCRdb re-called the 5' RACE reads with MiXCR, one entry per CDR3 protein. The sample consists of hundreds of thousands of distinct CDR3 sequences, approximately 19% of them appearing once. Trimming took 3 bases from V and 6 from J, leaving 13 bases between them. This CDR3 contains 14 residues. Per the germline V gene, CDR1 is LNHDA and CDR2 is SQIVND (reference sequence). Regarding this clonotype: What it binds is not known.

The chain recombines TRBV19 with TRBJ2-3; D call uncertain. The TCR sequence derives from a man younger than 35 who received the YFV17D yellow fever vaccine. The sample was PBMCs, taken before the yellow fever booster vaccination. CDR3 residues: CASSIYTALDTQYF. DNA for the CDR3: TGTGCCAGTAGTATTTACACGGCCTTGGATACGCAGTATTTT.